What follows are 27 T cell receptor beta chains derived from one specimen sequenced in a study of shared clonotypes between healthy human individuals (dated by TCRdb to about 2020). Library preparation was by the immunoSEQ multiplex PCR assay. TCRdb took this table from immuneACCESS and kept in-frame rearrangements with V and J called. Such tables lack part of the clones; where checked against another copy, unresolved V genes explain under half of the gap, and the rest is unexplained. In this sample the table shows 850,000 to 1,200,000 clones, roughly 75% of which occur a single time. Of the sample, approximately 1.5% is held by the ten largest clones. Sequenced sample: memory CD4+ T cells sorted from blood. The cell subset or site tag for this specimen amounts to: CD45RA-negative fraction. These TCRs come from a man between 18 and 35 years old in good health.

The gene calls are TRBV27 and TRBJ1-5, with D tentatively TRBD1 (6 bases). V was cut by 4 bases and J by 4 bases, with 17 bases left in between. The V gene's germline CDR1 is MNHEY and CDR2 SMNVEV (reference sequence). This CDR3 contains 16 residues. As DNA, the CDR3 is TGTGCCAGCAGTTCCTACCATACAGGGAAAAATCAGCCCCAGCATTTT. It yields the protein CASSSYHTGKNQPQHF.

This chain joins TRBV14 and TRBJ1-2; D perhaps matches TRBD1 (5 bases). The V end was cut by 4 bases, the J end by 5 bases, with 11 bases between. CDR3 size: 13 residues. Germline V gene data show CDR1 as SGHDN and CDR2 as FVKESK. For the CDR3, the DNA is TGTGCCAGCAGCCGGGACGGGGTTTATGGCTACACCTTC. This codes for CASSRDGVYGYTF.

The rearrangement uses TRBV5-1 and TRBJ2-1; D is possibly TRBD2 (5 bases). The CDR3 loop spans 16 amino acids. The germline gives CDR1 SGHRS, CDR2 YFSETQ. V was pared by 4 bases and J by 0 bases, with 14 bases between. The CDR3, as DNA: TGCGCCAGCAGCCAAAGAAGCGGAGGCTCCTACAATGAGCAGTTCTTC. Protein product: CASSQRSGGSYNEQFF.

Remarks on this clone: A much larger clone differs by one base, so this may be a read error. J is TRBJ1-1 and V is TRBV6-5; D ambiguous. Germline V gives CDR1 MNHEY, CDR2 SVGAGI. V was pared by 5 bases and J by 0 bases, with 7 bases between. This CDR3 is built from 13 residues. The chain's CDR3 is CASSNALNTEAFF. For the CDR3, the DNA is TGTGCCAGCAGTAATGCACTGAACACTGAAGCTTTCTTT.

V and J are TRBV19 and TRBJ2-3, with TRBD1 matching 9 bases. V lost 3 bases and J lost 5; bases outside the gene matches: 3. Germline CDR1 reads LNHDA; CDR2 reads SQIVND (reference sequence). The CDR3 is 14 residues long. CDR3 region: CASSIPGQGDTQYF. CDR3 coding DNA: TGTGCCAGTAGTATCCCGGGACAGGGAGATACGCAGTATTTT.

This clone was observed a handful of times. The chain is built from TRBV20-1 and TRBJ1-1; D is uncertain. Germline assignment: CDR1 DFQATT and CDR2 SNEGSKA (reference sequence). CDR3 length: 11 residues. In nucleotides, the CDR3 is TGCAGCCCCCTGGTGGGCACTGAAGCTTTCTTT. Protein: CSPLVGTEAFF.

The chain recombines TRBV4-1 with TRBJ1-5, with 10 bases that match TRBD1. J lost 2 bases, V lost 4 bases, and 2 bases had no gene match. Germline CDR1 and CDR2: MGHRA and YSYEKL. The CDR3 runs to 15 residues. In nucleotides, the CDR3 is TGCGCCAGCAGCCCGGACAGGGGGGGCAATCAGCCCCAGCATTTT. Amino acids: CASSPDRGGNQPQHF.

V and J are TRBV7-2 and TRBJ2-3; 10 bases line up with TRBD2. This CDR3 region has 15 residues. The germline V gene encodes CDR1 SGHTA and CDR2 FQGNSA. V lost 5 bases and J lost 4; bases outside the gene matches: 6. Here the CDR3 reads CASSLSGRFADTQYF. DNA of the CDR3: TGTGCCAGCAGCCTTAGCGGGAGGTTCGCAGATACGCAGTATTTT.

V is TRBV7-9 and J is TRBJ1-6; 9 bases are shared with TRBD1. J lost 10 bases, V lost 1 base, and 11 bases had no gene match. The CDR3 consists of 17 residues. Germline CDR1 reads SEHNR; CDR2 reads FQNEAQ (reference sequence). As DNA, the CDR3 is TGTGCCAGCAGCTTAGGCGGGTCACAGGGGGCGCGGTCACCCCTCCACTTT. It encodes CASSLGGSQGARSPLHF. The whole variable domain, remainder taken from reference TRBV7-9 and TRBJ1-6, is DTGVSQNPRHKITKRGQNVTFRCDPISEHNRLYWYRQTLGQGPEFLTYFQNEAQLEKSRLLSDRFSAERPKGSFSTLEIQRTEQGDSAMYLCASSLGGSQGARSPLHFGNGTRLTVT.

This clone was observed a handful of times. This sample also contains other DNA sequences that code for the same CDR3. This rearrangement joins TRBV29-1 to TRBJ2-7, with D maybe TRBD1 (5 bases). The CDR3 covers 12 residues. Trimming cost V 5 bases and J 2 bases, with 10 bases left between them. Germline-derived CDR1 and CDR2 are SQVTM and ANQGSEA. In DNA, the CDR3 is TGCAGCGTTAGTCAGGGAACCTACGAGCAGTACTTC. Translation gives CSVSQGTYEQYF.

The DNA for the CDR3 is TGCGCCAGCAGCGCGGGACAGGCGAACACCGGGGAGCTGTTTTTT. Residues: CASSAGQANTGELFF. J is TRBJ2-2 and V is TRBV5-1; 8 nucleotides agree with TRBD1. The V segment lost 4 bases and the J segment 0 bases; nucleotides outside the gene matches: 2. This CDR3 contains 15 residues. The germline gives CDR1 SGHRS, CDR2 YFSETQ.

V is TRBV12-5 and J is TRBJ2-1; 11 positions match TRBD2. Losses at the gene ends were 5 bases for V and 7 bases for J; bases not matched to a gene: 7. The CDR3 consists of 15 residues. Per germline, CDR1 LGHNT and CDR2 FRNRAP. CDR3 in DNA: TGTGCTAGTGGTCTGGGACTAGCGGCGGGGAATGAGCAGTTCTTC. Amino acid sequence: CASGLGLAAGNEQFF.

This clone was counted a few times. The chain recombines TRBV15 with TRBJ1-1; no reliable D call. Looked up from germline, CDR1 is LNHNV and CDR2 is YYDKDF (reference sequence). The length of the CDR3 is 11 residues. The V end lost 6 bases, the J end lost 10 bases, and 12 bases lay between the germline ends. CDR3 sequence (DNA): TGTGCCACCAGGTCGGCAGTCGGAGCTTTCTTT. Encoded protein: CATRSAVGAFF.

The chain employs TRBV6-1 and TRBJ1-4; TRBD1 matches 10 bases. Looked up from germline, CDR1 is MNHNS and CDR2 is SASEGT. The CDR3 totals 18 residues. V lost 0 bases and J lost 7; bases outside the gene matches: 11. The CDR3, as DNA: TGTGCCAGCAGTGAAGCGGTACCGACAGGGGGCGCCGGTGAAAAACTGTTTTTT. Translated: CASSEAVPTGGAGEKLFF.

The rearrangement uses TRBV12-1 and TRBJ1-2; no DNA check was done on the table's D call, TRBD1. TRBV12-1 is a listed pseudogene. The CDR3 length is 16 residues. The DNA for the CDR3 is TGTGCCAGCGACAGGGGTCGCTTCGTCTCTAACTATGGCTACACCTTC. Protein: CASDRGRFVSNYGYTF.

In its sample, this clone was seen a few times. The sample holds other DNA sequences that translate to the same CDR3. The chain couples TRBV5-1 to TRBJ2-7, with no clear D. Germline assignment: CDR1 SGHRS and CDR2 YFSETQ. With 4 bases removed from V and 0 bases from J, the gap between germline ends came to 8 bases. CDR3 length: 13 residues. The CDR3 loop is CASSPDPSYEQYF. The CDR3 region has the DNA TGCGCCAGCAGCCCGGATCCCTCCTACGAGCAGTACTTC. Full variable domain (remainder filled in from reference TRBV5-1 and TRBJ2-7): KAGVTQTPRYLIKTRGQQVTLSCSPISGHRSVSWYQQTPGQGLQFLFEYFSETQRNKGNFPGRFSGRQFSNSRSEMNVSTLELGDSALYLCASSPDPSYEQYFGPGTRLTVT.

This clone appeared many times. This chain joins TRBV5-5 and TRBJ2-1; D unresolved. Germline V lookup: CDR1 SGHKS, CDR2 YYEKEE (reference sequence). V was clipped by 2 bases and J by 4 bases, with 13 bases between them. The CDR3 extends over 15 amino acids. DNA of the CDR3: TGTGCCAGCAGCTTCTCCCCACAGAATTACAATGAGCAGTTCTTC. Amino acids: CASSFSPQNYNEQFF.

The rearrangement links TRBV10-1 to TRBJ2-7; 12 bases match TRBD2. J gave up 2 bases and V 4 bases, and 3 bases lay outside the gene matches. Germline V gene sequence: CDR1 WNHNN, CDR2 SYGVQD (reference sequence). The CDR3 covers 15 residues. The CDR3 sequence is CASSGGLAGTYEQYF. The CDR3 nucleotides are TGCGCCAGCAGTGGAGGACTAGCGGGAACCTACGAGCAGTACTTC.

This rearrangement joins TRBV27 to TRBJ2-2; tentatively, D is TRBD2 (7 bases). There are 12 residues in the CDR3. Trimming cost V 7 bases and J 6 bases, with 9 bases left between them. Germline values: CDR1 MNHEY, CDR2 SMNVEV (reference sequence). The DNA of the CDR3 is TGTGCCAGCATGCGGGGGCCCGGGGAGCTGTTTTTT. Residues: CASMRGPGELFF.

The chain combines TRBV5-1 with TRBJ2-7, with 10 bases identical to TRBD1. V lost 5 bases, J lost 6 bases, and 8 bases stayed unmatched. The CDR3 extends over 14 amino acids. The germline V gene encodes CDR1 SGHRS and CDR2 YFSETQ. CDR3 protein: CASSRQGAESEQYF. CDR3 DNA sequence: TGCGCCAGCAGTCGACAGGGGGCGGAAAGCGAGCAGTACTTC.

The J gene is TRBJ2-2, the V gene TRBV29-1, with TRBD2 matching 9 bases. The length of the CDR3 is 15 residues. The germline V gene has CDR1 SQVTM and CDR2 ANQGSEA. Trimming at V came to 7 bases and at J to 5 bases, leaving 11 bases not matched to a gene. In DNA, the CDR3 is TGCAGCGCCTCAAATAGCGGGAGATCTACCGGGGAGCTGTTTTTT. This translates into CSASNSGRSTGELFF.

The CDR3 sequence is CASSYLRTVRSTEAFF. The DNA for the CDR3 is TGTGCCAGCAGTTACTTACGGACCGTACGGAGCACTGAAGCTTTCTTT. The chain combines TRBV6-5 with TRBJ1-1; no clear D. Deletions cut 1 base from V and 4 bases from J, with 16 bases between. Germline V gene lookup returns CDR1 MNHEY and CDR2 SVGAGI. The CDR3 consists of 16 residues.

The V call is TRBV10-3, the J call TRBJ2-1; 11 bases align to TRBD2. There are 15 residues in the CDR3. J gave up 8 bases and V 3 bases, and 6 bases lay outside the gene matches. Germline V gene sequence: CDR1 ENHRY, CDR2 SYGVKD. Here the CDR3 reads CAISDQLAGGYEQFF. Written as DNA, the CDR3 is TGTGCCATCAGTGATCAGCTAGCGGGAGGATATGAGCAGTTCTTC.

The chain couples TRBV5-1 to TRBJ2-3, with a possible D match to TRBD1 (5 bases). The CDR3 runs 17 residues. Per the germline V gene, CDR1 is SGHRS and CDR2 is YFSETQ. V shed 4 bases and J shed 1 base, with 19 bases lying between them. The CDR3: CASSPPTGTAGTDTQYF. In DNA, the CDR3 is TGCGCCAGCAGCCCCCCTACAGGCACGGCGGGCACAGATACGCAGTATTTT.

V and J are TRBV14 and TRBJ2-2; TRBD1 matches at 8 bases. CDR1 is SGHDN, CDR2 FVKESK, per germline. V was pared by 3 bases and J by 4 bases, with 7 bases of the junction left unmatched. There are 16 residues in the CDR3. In DNA, the CDR3 is TGTGCCAGCAGCCACCGACAGGGGCGCGGCACCGGGGAGCTGTTTTTT. As protein: CASSHRQGRGTGELFF.

V gene TRBV11-2 combines with J gene TRBJ2-7; 7 nucleotides agree with TRBD1. CDR3 length: 17 residues. V lost 0 bases, J lost 1 base, and 9 bases stayed unmatched. CDR1 SGHAT and CDR2 FQNNGV come from the germline V gene. Here the CDR3 reads CASSLEWRQGGSYEQYF. In DNA form, the CDR3 reads TGTGCCAGCAGCTTAGAGTGGCGACAGGGTGGATCCTACGAGCAGTACTTC.

This chain connects TRBV11-2 to TRBJ2-2; tentative D call: TRBD1 (5 bases). CDR3 length: 14 amino acids. Germline-derived CDR1 and CDR2 are SGHAT and FQNNGV. The V gene lost 8 bases and the J gene lost 0 bases, with 10 bases spanning the gap. The chain's CDR3 is CASGATSNTGELFF. The CDR3, as DNA: TGTGCCAGCGGGGCCACATCGAACACCGGGGAGCTGTTTTTT.